This T cell receptor beta chain was sequenced for a study of blood T cell repertoires in COVID-19. In the study overall: Some COVID-19 samples were acute and others convalescent; all came from the United States, Italy and Spain. PBMCs, B-cell-depleted T cells, or T cells were the source of the cDNA or gDNA that made up the material.

Original processing notes: Reference gene primer amplification in the assay estimated nucleated cell counts. Repertoires were generated with immunoSEQ multiplex PCR, while TCRdb's copy carries only in-frame clones and drops some. V and J calls and clone size are given by that table; D and trimming were obtained from the DNA. The table records some 160,000 clones, around nine tenths of them present only once. A Seattle source enrolled patients during active infection and followed them longitudinally. The CDR3 loop spans 19 amino acids. CDR1 is SGHTA, CDR2 FQGNSA, per germline. Trimming removed 1 base from V and 2 bases from J; junction bases left unmatched: 12.

The clonotype originates from a woman aged 70 to 79 with COVID-19, enrolled during active disease. The V gene is TRBV7-2, the J gene TRBJ2-7; 12 nucleotides agree with TRBD2. What was sequenced was peripheral blood. This CDR3 reads CASSLVRLAGAPGAYEQYF. The CDR3 DNA reads as TGTGCCAGCAGCTTAGTTAGACTAGCGGGGGCCCCAGGTGCCTACGAGCAGTACTTC.